What follows describes a single TCR beta chain. This clone was observed a single time. Its specific antigen is unknown. Per-nucleotide qualities are absent, and no much larger clonotype sits a single base away. The data were obtained in a study of T cell changes during pregnancy in multiple sclerosis (dated by TCRdb to the late 2010s). For the wider study: The study examined how the T cell repertoire changed over the course of pregnancy in women with multiple sclerosis.

CDR1 and CDR2, looked up from the germline V gene, are SGDLS and YYNGEE. Relative to germline, V is missing 5 bases and J is missing 3 bases, with 6 bases of the junction outside any gene match. The CDR3 spans 15 residues, from the cysteine through the phenylalanine. Only the CDR3 DNA stays, 45 bases, in frame from base 1. The library was made by the immunoSEQ multiplex PCR assay. In its TCRdb copy, this immuneACCESS table keeps in-frame sequences only and misses some clones. Where compared with another copy, unresolved V genes explain less than half of these, and the others have no known cause. The sample data list around 70,000 clones, and around 90% of these were observed just once. Of the sample, less than 2% is held by the ten largest clones.

The sample in question was peripheral blood, obtained in the second trimester of pregnancy. The source of this sequence is a female donor with multiple sclerosis, enrolled in a pregnancy study. The chain was built from TRBV9 and TRBJ2-3, with 10 central nucleotides matching TRBD2. The CDR3 corresponds to CASRPGLATTDTQYF. The DNA sequence follows: TGTGCCAGCAGACCGGGACTAGCGACAACAGATACGCAGTATTTT. The CDR3 plus the reference TRBV9 and TRBJ2-3 genes for the other parts give the full variable domain: DSGVTQTPKHLITATGQRVTLRCSPRSGDLSVYWYQQSLDQGLQFLIQYYNGEERAKGNILERFSAQQFPDLHSELNLSSLELGDSALYFCASRPGLATTDTQYFGPGTRLTVL.